This TCR beta chain was observed in a study of blood T cell repertoires in COVID-19. The junction had 14 bases not matched to a gene; V was cut back by 5 bases and J by 5 bases. Germline V gene sequence: CDR1 LNHNV, CDR2 YYDKDF (reference sequence). This CDR3 region has 16 residues. Assay used: immunoSEQ multiplex PCR; TCRdb lists only in-frame clones, some missing. The sample has some 120,000 clones; around 82% are singletons. The source material was peripheral blood. This chain joins TRBV15 and TRBJ2-5; 7 nucleotides match TRBD1. The TCR comes from a human donor in a cohort sampled during active COVID-19. CDR3 amino acids: CATSGGMRGLYETQYF. CDR3 sequence (DNA): TGTGCCACCAGCGGGGGTATGAGGGGGCTATACGAGACCCAGTACTTC.